The T cell receptor beta chain under discussion was sequenced for a study of blood T cell repertoires in COVID-19 (dated by TCRdb to about 2020). Some background on the complete study: Collaborator samples came from the United States, Italy and Spain and covered acute and convalescent phases of COVID-19. Nearly every sample came with metadata listing a de-identified subject ID, COVID-19 status, age in years and sex. The material from the prospective study consisted of cDNA or gDNA derived from T cells, B-cell-depleted T cells, or PBMCs. Where available, HLA class I and class II types were obtained from metadata supplied by the sample provider rather than from assay-based typing. Subjects who had been exposed to COVID-19, were actively infected with it, or had recovered from it provided the deeply sampled blood TCRbeta repertoires that made up the dataset. The repertoires were released in a freely available public database intended as a resource for research on the immune response to SARS-CoV-2. Samples were obtained from the ongoing ImmuneRACE study (first 160 participants) and from some 1,200 subjects provided by 6 global collaborators.

Beyond this particular receptor, the publication reports: How much clinical and demographic metadata was included differed by source and by participant, and the metadata was provided uncurated.

The immunoSEQ Assay, a bias-controlled multiplex PCR, was used to amplify TCRbeta CDR3 regions from genomic DNA. Concerning the study's data processing: The number of nucleated cells in each sample was estimated by amplification of reference gene primers within the assay. Sequence reads were collapsed and filtered to measure the absolute abundance of every unique TCRbeta CDR3 rearrangement. For each sample, productive Simpson clonality was calculated by taking the square root of Simpson's diversity index across productive rearrangements. TCRdb took over this immuneACCESS table, retaining in-frame rearrangements with V and J assigned. Such tables are incomplete; in checked studies, under half of the missing clones stem from an unresolved V gene, and the remainder is unexplained. That table supplies the V and J calls and clone size; D and trimming were determined from the DNA. The sample profile shows hundreds of thousands of clones; approximately 91% of them were found once. The ten most abundant clones make up approximately 1% of the sample.

From cysteine to phenylalanine, the CDR3 is 13 amino acids long. Only CDR3 DNA remains: 39 bases, in frame from the first base. The germline ends are 9 bases apart after V is trimmed by 5 bases and J by 2 bases. CDR1 and CDR2, per the germline V gene (reference sequence), are LNHDA and SQIVND. Points on this clone: This clone's antigen is unknown. No much larger clonotype is one base removed from it; base qualities were not supplied.

Participants in the prospective study were aged roughly 18 to 100 years, lived in some 24 United States geographic areas, and enrolled through a virtual design. In the prospective study, cohorts were assigned on the basis of participant-reported clinical history obtained from a screening survey and a study questionnaire. Recovered participants in ImmuneRACE Cohort 3 were defined by two consecutive negative NP/OP PCR tests, clearance by a healthcare professional, or resolution of symptoms. In the prospective study, whole blood, serum and a nasopharyngeal or oropharyngeal swab were collected from each participant by mobile phlebotomists. Over an approximately 2-month period, participants in the prospective study had the option of providing additional blood draws and questionnaires. Prospective study blood samples were shipped either frozen or at room temperature before DNA extraction.

The chain was built from TRBV19 and TRBJ1-2, with no reliable assignment of the D segment. Input material: PBMCs or T cells enriched from blood (not recorded which). The sequence was collected from a woman aged 25 to 45 who had recovered from COVID-19. Here the CDR3 is given as CASSPQRNYGYTF. The bases read TGTGCCAGTAGTCCCCAGAGGAACTATGGCTACACCTTC.